The T cell receptor beta chain described here comes from a study of identical twins. TCRdb re-called the 5' RACE reads through MiXCR, storing one row per CDR3 protein. The sample consists of 1.5 million to 2 million distinct CDR3 sequences, 32% of them appearing once. All donors were healthy Caucasians. Study observations and caveats: Cross-sectional statistics, not tracking of the same donors, supported the conclusions. Beta out-of-frame sequences showed weaker excess twin sharing. Among monozygotic twins, out-of-frame TCR alpha sharing exceeded what models predicted.

Germline CDR1 and CDR2: SNHLY and FYNNEI. CDR3 length equals 17 residues. V lost 8 bases, J lost 11 bases, and 23 bases stayed unmatched. In the case of this clonotype: Its antigen remains unknown. A much more abundant neighbour one base away suggests this may be a read error.

The rearrangement links TRBV2 to TRBJ2-5; TRBD2 matches at 10 bases. The sample was cord blood. The sequence came from a newborn girl in good health. The CDR3 is CASDPIVGTSDYNEQYF. The CDR3 coding sequence is TGTGCCAGCGATCCGATTGTCGGGACTAGCGACTACAATGAGCAGTACTTC.